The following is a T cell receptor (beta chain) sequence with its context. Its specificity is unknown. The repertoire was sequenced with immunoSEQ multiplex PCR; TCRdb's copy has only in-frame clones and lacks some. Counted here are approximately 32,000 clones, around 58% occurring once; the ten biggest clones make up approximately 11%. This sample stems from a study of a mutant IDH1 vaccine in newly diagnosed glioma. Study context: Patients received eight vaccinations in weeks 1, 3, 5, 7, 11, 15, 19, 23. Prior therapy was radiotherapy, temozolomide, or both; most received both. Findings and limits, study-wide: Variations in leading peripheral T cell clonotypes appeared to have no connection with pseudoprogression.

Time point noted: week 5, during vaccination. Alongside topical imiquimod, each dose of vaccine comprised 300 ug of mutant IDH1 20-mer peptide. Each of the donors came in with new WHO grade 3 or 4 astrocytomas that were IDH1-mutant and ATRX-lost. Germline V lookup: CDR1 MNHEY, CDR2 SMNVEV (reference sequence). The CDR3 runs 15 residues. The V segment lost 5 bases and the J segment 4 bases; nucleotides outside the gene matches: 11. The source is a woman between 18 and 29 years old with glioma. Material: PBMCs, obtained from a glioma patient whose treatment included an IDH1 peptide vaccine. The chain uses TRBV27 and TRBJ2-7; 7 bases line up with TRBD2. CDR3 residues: CASSLLGGVLYEQYF. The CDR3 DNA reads TGTGCCAGCAGTCTCCTTGGGGGGGTTCTTTACGAGCAGTACTTC.